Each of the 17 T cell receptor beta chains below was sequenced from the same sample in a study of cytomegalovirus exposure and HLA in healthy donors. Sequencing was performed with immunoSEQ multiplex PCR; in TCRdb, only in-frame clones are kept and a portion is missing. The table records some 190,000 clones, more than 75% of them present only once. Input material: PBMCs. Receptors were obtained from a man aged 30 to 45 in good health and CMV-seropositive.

In DNA form, the CDR3 reads TGTGCCAGCAGCCAAGGGGACACCTACGAGCAGTACTTC. It specifies CASSQGDTYEQYF. The V and J genes are TRBV4-2 and TRBJ2-7; TRBD1 might be the D (6 bases). V lost 1 base and J lost 2, with 6 bases in between. The CDR3 runs 13 residues. Germline CDR1 is LGHNA and CDR2 is YNFKEQ.

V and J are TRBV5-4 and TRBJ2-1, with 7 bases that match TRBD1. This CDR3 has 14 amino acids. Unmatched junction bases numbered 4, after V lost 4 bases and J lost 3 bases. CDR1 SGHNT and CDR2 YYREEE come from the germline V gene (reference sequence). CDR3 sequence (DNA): TGTGCCAGCAGCGCTGACAGGGTCTACAATGAGCAGTTCTTC. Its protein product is CASSADRVYNEQFF.

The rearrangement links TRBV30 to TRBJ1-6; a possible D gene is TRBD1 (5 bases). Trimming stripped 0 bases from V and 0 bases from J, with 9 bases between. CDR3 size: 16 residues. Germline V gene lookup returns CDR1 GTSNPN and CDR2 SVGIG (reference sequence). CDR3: CAWSVSGSSYNSPLHF. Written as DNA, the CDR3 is TGTGCCTGGAGTGTATCAGGGAGCTCCTATAATTCACCCCTCCACTTT.

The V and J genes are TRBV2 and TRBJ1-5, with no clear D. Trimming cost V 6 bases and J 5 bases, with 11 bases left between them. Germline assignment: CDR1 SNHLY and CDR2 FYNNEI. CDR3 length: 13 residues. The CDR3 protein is CASRGPLDQPQHF. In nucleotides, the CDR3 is TGTGCCAGCAGGGGCCCTTTGGATCAGCCCCAGCATTTT.

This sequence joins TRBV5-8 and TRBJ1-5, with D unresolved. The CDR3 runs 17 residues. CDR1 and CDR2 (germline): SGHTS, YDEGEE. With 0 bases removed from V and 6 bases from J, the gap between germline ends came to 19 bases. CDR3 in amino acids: CASSLAVVIQPPQPQHF. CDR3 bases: TGTGCCAGCAGCTTGGCCGTAGTAATCCAACCCCCTCAGCCCCAGCATTTT.

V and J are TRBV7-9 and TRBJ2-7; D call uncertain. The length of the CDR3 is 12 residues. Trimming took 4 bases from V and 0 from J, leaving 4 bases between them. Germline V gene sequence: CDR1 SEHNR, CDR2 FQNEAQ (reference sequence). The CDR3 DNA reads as TGTGCCAGCAGCTCCAGCTCCTACGAGCAGTACTTC. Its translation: CASSSSSYEQYF.

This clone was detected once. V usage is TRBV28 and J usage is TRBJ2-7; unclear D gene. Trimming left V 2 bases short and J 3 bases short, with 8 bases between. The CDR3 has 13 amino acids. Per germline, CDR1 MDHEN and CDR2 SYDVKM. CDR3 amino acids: CASSLRANYEQYF. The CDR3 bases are TGTGCCAGCAGTTTAAGGGCTAACTACGAGCAGTACTTC.

The CDR3 sequence is CAWSVLGLAGGTDTQYF. The CDR3 DNA follows: TGTGCCTGGAGTGTACTAGGACTAGCGGGGGGTACAGATACGCAGTATTTT. This sequence joins TRBV30 and TRBJ2-3; 14 bases are shared with TRBD2. CDR1 and CDR2 from the germline V gene are GTSNPN and SVGIG (reference sequence). The junction had 5 bases not matched to a gene; V was cut back by 0 bases and J by 3 bases. There are 17 residues in the CDR3.

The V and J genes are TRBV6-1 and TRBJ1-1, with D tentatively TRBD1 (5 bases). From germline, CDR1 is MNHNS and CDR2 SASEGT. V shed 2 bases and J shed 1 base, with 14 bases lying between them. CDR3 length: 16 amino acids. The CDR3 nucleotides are TGTGCCAGCAGTGAACTATTTGGAAGGGGGAACACTGAAGCTTTCTTT. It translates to CASSELFGRGNTEAFF.

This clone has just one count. Here the CDR3 DNA reads TGTGCCAGCAGCTTGGGGGGACTAGGCGATGAGCAGTTCTTC. It specifies CASSLGGLGDEQFF. This sequence joins TRBV5-5 and TRBJ2-1, with 8 bases lining up with TRBD2. This CDR3 is built from 14 residues. The trim removed 0 bases at V and 8 bases at J, leaving 4 bases unmatched. Germline CDR1 reads SGHKS; CDR2 reads YYEKEE (reference sequence).

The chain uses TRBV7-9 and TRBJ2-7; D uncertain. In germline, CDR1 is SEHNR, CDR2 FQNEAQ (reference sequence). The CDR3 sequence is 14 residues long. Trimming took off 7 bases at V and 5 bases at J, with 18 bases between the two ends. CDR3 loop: CASTSLVERDEQYF. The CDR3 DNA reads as TGTGCCAGCACCAGCTTGGTCGAAAGGGACGAGCAGTACTTC.

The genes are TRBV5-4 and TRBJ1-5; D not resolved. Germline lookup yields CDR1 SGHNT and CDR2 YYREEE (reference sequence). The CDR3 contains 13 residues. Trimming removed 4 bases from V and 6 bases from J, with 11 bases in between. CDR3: CASSHTPSQPQHF. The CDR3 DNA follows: TGTGCCAGCAGCCATACCCCTAGTCAGCCCCAGCATTTT.

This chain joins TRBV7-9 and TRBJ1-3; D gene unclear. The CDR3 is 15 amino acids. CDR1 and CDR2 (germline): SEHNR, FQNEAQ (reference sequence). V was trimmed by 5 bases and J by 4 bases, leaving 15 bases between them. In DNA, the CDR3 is TGTGCCAGCAGCAACCCGGGCCTCGCGGGAAACACCATATATTTT. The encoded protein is CASSNPGLAGNTIYF. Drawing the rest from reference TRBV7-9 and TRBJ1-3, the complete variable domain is DTGVSQNPRHKITKRGQNVTFRCDPISEHNRLYWYRQTLGQGPEFLTYFQNEAQLEKSRLLSDRFSAERPKGSFSTLEIQRTEQGDSAMYLCASSNPGLAGNTIYFGEGSWLTVV.

The DNA of the CDR3 is TGTGCCAGCAGCTCGCCCCGGGACCCCCTTCGAGAGCAGTACTTC. Translation: CASSSPRDPLREQYF. V and J are TRBV7-6 and TRBJ2-7; D possibly uses TRBD1 or TRBD2 (5 bases each). Between the trimmed V and J ends, which lost 4 bases and 7 bases, there was a span of 20 bases. CDR3 length: 15 residues. Per the germline V gene, CDR1 is SGHVS and CDR2 is FNYEAQ.

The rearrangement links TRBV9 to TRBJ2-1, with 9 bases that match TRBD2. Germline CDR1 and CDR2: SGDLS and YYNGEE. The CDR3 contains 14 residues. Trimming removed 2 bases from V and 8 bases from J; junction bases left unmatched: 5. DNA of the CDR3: TGTGCCAGCAGCGTGCGGGGGGGCATCGATGAGCAGTTCTTC. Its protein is CASSVRGGIDEQFF.

The DNA for the CDR3 is TGCGCCAGCAGCCCAGACCGACAGGGGGAGCAGTACTTC. Protein product: CASSPDRQGEQYF. The chain links TRBV4-1 to TRBJ2-7; 8 bases map to TRBD1. The V and J ends lost 4 bases and 7 bases, in that order; junction bases with no gene match: 6. CDR3 length equals 13 residues. Germline loops: CDR1 MGHRA, CDR2 YSYEKL.

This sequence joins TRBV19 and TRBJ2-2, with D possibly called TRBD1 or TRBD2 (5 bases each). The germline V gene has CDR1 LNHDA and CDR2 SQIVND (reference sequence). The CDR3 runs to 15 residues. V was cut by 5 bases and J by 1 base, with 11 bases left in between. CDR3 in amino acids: CASSAGQGNTGELFF. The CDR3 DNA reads TGTGCCAGTAGTGCGGGTCAGGGGAACACCGGGGAGCTGTTTTTT.